This T cell receptor (beta chain) originates from a study of early T cells in non-severe SARS-CoV-2 infection. This CDR3 is built from 16 residues. In germline, CDR1 is SGHVS, CDR2 FNYEAQ. V was clipped by 1 base and J by 2 bases, with 14 bases between them. This clonotype was seen a handful of times. TCRdb ran MiXCR on the 5' RACE reads and lists one entry per CDR3 protein. The sample contains over 95,000 distinct CDR3 sequences, over 15% of which appear only once. Sequenced sample: whole blood. The origin of this receptor is an adult who was a healthcare worker with PCR-confirmed SARS-CoV-2 infection or an uninfected control (not recorded which). V and J are TRBV7-6 and TRBJ1-2, with D hard to call. In DNA form, the CDR3 reads TGTGCCAGCAGCTTAGGCGAGGGATGGCCCAACTATGGCTACACCTTC. Protein sequence: CASSLGEGWPNYGYTF. Drawing the rest from reference TRBV7-6 and TRBJ1-2, the complete variable domain is GAGVSQSPRYKVTKRGQDVALRCDPISGHVSLYWYRQALGQGPEFLTYFNYEAQQDKSGLPNDRFSAERPEGSISTLTIQRTEQRDSAMYRCASSLGEGWPNYGYTFGSGTRLTVV.